This T cell receptor beta chain was retrieved from a study of neurological immune-mediated disorders (dated by TCRdb to between 2018 and 2020). In the study overall: Peripheral blood TCR-beta repertoires from HTLV-I-associated myelopathy (HAM/TSP) patients, multiple sclerosis patients and healthy controls were compared by UMI-based sequencing. The approximately 96 TCR-beta libraries covered PBMC samples along with longitudinal samples, technical triplicates, and paired sorted CD4+ and CD8+ T-cell subsets. Of the roughly 68 subjects in the cohort, about 14 were HAM/TSP patients, about 34 were multiple sclerosis patients, and approximately 20 were healthy controls. Points the paper makes about the study in general: No identical CDR3 amino acid sequences were shared among expanded clones across subjects, suggesting private TCR-beta repertoires in all groups. TCR clonal expansion was greatest in HAM/TSP patients and smallest in MS patients, who ranked below even healthy controls.

Comments on this clonotype: Its recognized antigen is unknown. No base quality information exists; no much larger clone differs at one position.

cDNA was synthesized by template-switch 5'RACE using a primer with a 10-nucleotide random unique molecular identifier that tagged each TCR transcript. Each sequencing run produced over 170 million TCR-beta sequences covering 15-18 subjects. Total RNA was extracted with the RNeasy kit. Using the KAPA Real-time Library Amplification kit, TCR-beta VDJ regions were amplified with primers for the TCR constant region and the 5'RACE anchor. A first PCR added sample indexes and Illumina adaptors, and a second PCR then raised library yield. After Ampure bead purification, the roughly 650 bp TCR product was size-selected on a 2% E-gel SizeSelection system. Before pooling, libraries had their quality checked on a Bioanalyzer, their concentration measured with Qubit, and their quantity determined with the Kapa Library Quantification kit. Libraries were sequenced paired-end 2 x 150 bp on an Illumina HiSeq 2500. To increase sequence diversity, roughly 24-32% phiX was spiked into each library pool. The original pipeline was this. Quality-filtered reads were processed with the UMI-based MiGEC pipeline, and over 85% of raw TCR sequences were removed by the MiGEC pipeline during error correction. IMGT germline references were used for alignment of VDJ genes, and clonotypes were defined by a unique CDR3 amino acid sequence together with V-J genes. VDJtools evaluated clonal expansion, Shannon diversity and CDR3 relatedness (CalcPairwiseDistances, ClusterSamples); CLCbio workbench built phylogenetic trees. Using coefficient-of-variation modelling across technical triplicates, the study counted a clone as expanded if it had at least 8 unique UMIs. The public reads were run again by TCRdb, first through fastp at Q25 and then through MiXCR, and only productive beta chains were kept. CDR3 protein sequences are deduplicated, and each keeps its most common genes and DNA. Clone size and V and J calls follow TCRdb, not the original study. The sample table records about 27,000 distinct CDR3 sequences; 20% to 25% of these occur just once. Together, the top ten hold roughly 16% of the sample.

CDR1 and CDR2, looked up from the germline V gene, are SNHLY and FYNNEI. The germline V end is reduced by 6 bases and the J end by 4 bases; junction bases left unmatched: 8. Measured from the cysteine to the phenylalanine, the CDR3 is 15 residues long. Just the 45-base CDR3 DNA is kept, in frame starting at base 1. The healthy controls were volunteers from a blood bank in Maryland, USA. Libraries from unsorted PBMCs were made from 2 million PBMCs kept in RNAlater at -80 degrees C until RNA extraction. Peripheral blood was subjected to Ficoll-Hypaque density gradient centrifugation to isolate PBMCs, which were then cryopreserved in liquid nitrogen.

The sample consisted of PBMCs. This receptor was obtained from a woman in her sixties in good health. The chain is made from TRBV2 and TRBJ2-7; 11 central nucleotides agree with TRBD1. The CDR3 reads CASRKDRGRLYEQYF. The bases read TGTGCCAGCAGGAAGGACAGGGGGCGCTTGTACGAGCAGTACTTC.